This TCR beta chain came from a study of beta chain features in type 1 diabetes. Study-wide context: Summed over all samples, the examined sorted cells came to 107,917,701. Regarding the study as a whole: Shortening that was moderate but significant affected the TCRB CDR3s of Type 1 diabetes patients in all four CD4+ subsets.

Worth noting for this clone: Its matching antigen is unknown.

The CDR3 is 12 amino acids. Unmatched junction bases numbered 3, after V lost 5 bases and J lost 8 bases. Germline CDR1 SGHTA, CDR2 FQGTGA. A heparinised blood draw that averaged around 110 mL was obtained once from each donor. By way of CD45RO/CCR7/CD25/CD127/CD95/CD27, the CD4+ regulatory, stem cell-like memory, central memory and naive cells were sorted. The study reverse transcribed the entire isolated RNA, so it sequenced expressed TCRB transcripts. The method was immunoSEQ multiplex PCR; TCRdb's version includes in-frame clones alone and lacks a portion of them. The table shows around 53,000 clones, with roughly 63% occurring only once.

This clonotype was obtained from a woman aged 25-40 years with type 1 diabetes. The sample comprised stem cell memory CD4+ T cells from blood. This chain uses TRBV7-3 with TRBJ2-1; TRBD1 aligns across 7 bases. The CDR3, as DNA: TGTGCCAGCAGCAGACAGGGCCATGAGCAGTTCTTC. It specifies CASSRQGHEQFF.